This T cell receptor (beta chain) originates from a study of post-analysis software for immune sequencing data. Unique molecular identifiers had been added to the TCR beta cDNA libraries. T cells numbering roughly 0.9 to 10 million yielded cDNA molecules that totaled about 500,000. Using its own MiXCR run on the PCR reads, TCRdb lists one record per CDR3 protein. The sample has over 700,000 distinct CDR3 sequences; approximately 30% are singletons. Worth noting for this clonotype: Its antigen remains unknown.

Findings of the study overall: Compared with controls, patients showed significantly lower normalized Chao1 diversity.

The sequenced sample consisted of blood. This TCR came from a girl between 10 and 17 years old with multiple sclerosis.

The CDR3 here is CASSVGGGWEQFF. CDR3 DNA sequence: TGTGCCAGCAGCGTAGGCGGGGGGTGGGAGCAGTTCTTC. This sequence joins TRBV9 and TRBJ2-1; 8 bases are a match to TRBD2. This CDR3 spans 13 amino acids. The junction had 3 bases not matched to a gene; V was cut back by 0 bases and J by 10 bases. CDR1 and CDR2 (germline): SGDLS, YYNGEE.